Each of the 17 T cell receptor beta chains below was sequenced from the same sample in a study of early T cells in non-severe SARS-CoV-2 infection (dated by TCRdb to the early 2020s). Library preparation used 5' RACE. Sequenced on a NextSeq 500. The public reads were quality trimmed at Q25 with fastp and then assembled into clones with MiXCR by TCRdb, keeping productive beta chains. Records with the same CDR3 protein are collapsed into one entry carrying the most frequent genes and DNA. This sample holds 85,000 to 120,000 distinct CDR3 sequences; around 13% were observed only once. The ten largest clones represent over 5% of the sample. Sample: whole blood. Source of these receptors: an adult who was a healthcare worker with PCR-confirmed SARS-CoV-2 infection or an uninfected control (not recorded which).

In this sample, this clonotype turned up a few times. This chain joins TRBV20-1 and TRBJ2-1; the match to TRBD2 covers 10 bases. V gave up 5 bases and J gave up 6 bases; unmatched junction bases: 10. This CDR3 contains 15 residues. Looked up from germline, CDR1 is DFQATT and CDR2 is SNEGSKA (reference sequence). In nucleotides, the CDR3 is TGCAGTGCTTACGGACTAGCGGATGACGGCAATGAGCAGTTCTTC. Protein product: CSAYGLADDGNEQFF.

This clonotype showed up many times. CDR3 loop: CASSRDRVEQFF. As DNA, the CDR3 is TGTGCCAGCAGCCGGGACAGGGTTGAGCAGTTCTTC. V usage is TRBV12-3 or TRBV12-4 and J usage is TRBJ2-1, with TRBD1 matching 9 bases. The CDR3 consists of 12 residues. V lost 6 bases to trimming and J lost 9 bases; unmatched junction nucleotides: 3.

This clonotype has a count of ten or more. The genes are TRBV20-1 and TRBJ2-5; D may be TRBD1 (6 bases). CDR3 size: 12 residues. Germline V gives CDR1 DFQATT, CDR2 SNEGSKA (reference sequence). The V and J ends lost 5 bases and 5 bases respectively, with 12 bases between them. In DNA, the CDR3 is TGCAGTGCTGGGGGCCTGGGGGAGACCCAGTACTTC. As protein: CSAGGLGETQYF.

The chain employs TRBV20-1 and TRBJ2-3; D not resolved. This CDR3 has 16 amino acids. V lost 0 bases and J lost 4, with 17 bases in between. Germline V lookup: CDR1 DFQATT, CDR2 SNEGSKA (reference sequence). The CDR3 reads CSARERAVDGSDTQYF. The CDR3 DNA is TGCAGTGCTAGAGAACGGGCCGTGGATGGGTCAGATACGCAGTATTTT.

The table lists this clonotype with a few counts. The CDR3 coding sequence is TGCGCCAGCAGCTTGGAGGCGGGAGGGCCCGTCTCCTACGAGCAGTACTTC. It encodes CASSLEAGGPVSYEQYF. The chain couples TRBV5-1 to TRBJ2-7; 9 positions agree with TRBD2. The CDR3 sequence is 17 residues long. The V and J ends lost 0 bases and 0 bases, in that order; junction bases with no gene match: 7. Germline loops: CDR1 SGHRS, CDR2 YFSETQ.

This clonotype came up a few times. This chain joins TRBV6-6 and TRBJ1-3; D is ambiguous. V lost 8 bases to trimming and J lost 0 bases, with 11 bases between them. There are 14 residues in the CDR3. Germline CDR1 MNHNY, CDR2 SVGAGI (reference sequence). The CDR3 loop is CASSARTSGNTIYF. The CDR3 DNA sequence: TGTGCCAGCTCGGCGAGGACCTCTGGAAACACCATATATTTT.

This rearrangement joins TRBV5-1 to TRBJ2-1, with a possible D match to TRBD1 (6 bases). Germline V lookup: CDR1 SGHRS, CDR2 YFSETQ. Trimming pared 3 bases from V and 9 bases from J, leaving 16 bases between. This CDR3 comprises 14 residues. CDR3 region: CASSYGPTRGEQFF. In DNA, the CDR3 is TGCGCCAGCAGCTACGGGCCTACCAGGGGTGAGCAGTTCTTC.

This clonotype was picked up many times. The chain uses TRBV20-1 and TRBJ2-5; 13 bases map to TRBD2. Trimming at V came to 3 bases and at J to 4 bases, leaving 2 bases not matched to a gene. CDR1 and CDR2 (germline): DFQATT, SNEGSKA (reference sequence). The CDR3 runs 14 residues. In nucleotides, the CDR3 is TGCAGTGCTAGGGGACTAGCGGGATTAGAGACCCAGTACTTC. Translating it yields CSARGLAGLETQYF.

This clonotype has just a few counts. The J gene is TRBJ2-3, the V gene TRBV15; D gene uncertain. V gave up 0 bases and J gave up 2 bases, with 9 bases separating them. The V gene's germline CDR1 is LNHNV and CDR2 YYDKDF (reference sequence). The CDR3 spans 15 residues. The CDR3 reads CATSRDPDPTDTQYF. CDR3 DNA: TGTGCCACCAGCAGAGATCCCGACCCCACAGATACGCAGTATTTT.

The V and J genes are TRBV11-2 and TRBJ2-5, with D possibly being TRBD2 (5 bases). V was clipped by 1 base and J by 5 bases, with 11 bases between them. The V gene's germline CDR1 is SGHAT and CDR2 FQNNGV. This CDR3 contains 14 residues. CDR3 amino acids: CASSLVAGAETQYF. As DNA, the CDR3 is TGTGCCAGCAGCTTAGTGGCGGGCGCGGAGACCCAGTACTTC.

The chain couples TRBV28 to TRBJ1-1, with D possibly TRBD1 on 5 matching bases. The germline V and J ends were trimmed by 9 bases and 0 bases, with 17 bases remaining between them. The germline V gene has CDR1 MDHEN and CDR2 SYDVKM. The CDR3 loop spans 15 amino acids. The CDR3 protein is CASRTISGMNTEAFF. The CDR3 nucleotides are TGTGCCAGTAGGACAATTAGTGGCATGAACACTGAAGCTTTCTTT.

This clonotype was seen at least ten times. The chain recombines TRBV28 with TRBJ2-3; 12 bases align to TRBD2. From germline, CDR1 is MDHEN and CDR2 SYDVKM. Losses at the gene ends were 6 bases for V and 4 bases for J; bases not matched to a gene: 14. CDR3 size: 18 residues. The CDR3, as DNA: TGTGCCAGCAGCCGTCTAGCGGGAGGGGGGAGCATCTCAGATACGCAGTATTTT. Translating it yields CASSRLAGGGSISDTQYF.

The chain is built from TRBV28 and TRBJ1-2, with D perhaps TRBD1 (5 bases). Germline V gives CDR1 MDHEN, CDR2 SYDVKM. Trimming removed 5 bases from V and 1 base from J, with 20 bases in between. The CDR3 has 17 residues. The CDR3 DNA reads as TGTGCCAGCAGTCCTATACCGGCAGGGAAGAATAACTATGGCTACACCTTC. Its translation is CASSPIPAGKNNYGYTF.

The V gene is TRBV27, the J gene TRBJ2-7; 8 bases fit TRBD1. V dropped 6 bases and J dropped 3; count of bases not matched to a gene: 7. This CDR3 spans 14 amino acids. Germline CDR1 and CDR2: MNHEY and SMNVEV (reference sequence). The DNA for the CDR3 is TGTGCCAGCAGCCCAGGGGGCGCGGTCTACGAGCAGTACTTC. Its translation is CASSPGGAVYEQYF.

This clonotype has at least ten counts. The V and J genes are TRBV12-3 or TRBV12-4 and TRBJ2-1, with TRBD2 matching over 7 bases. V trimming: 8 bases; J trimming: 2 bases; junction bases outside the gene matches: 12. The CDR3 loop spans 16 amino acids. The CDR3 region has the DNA TGTGCCAGCCTTCCCGGGCTAGCGGTACCCTACAATGAGCAGTTCTTC. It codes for CASLPGLAVPYNEQFF.

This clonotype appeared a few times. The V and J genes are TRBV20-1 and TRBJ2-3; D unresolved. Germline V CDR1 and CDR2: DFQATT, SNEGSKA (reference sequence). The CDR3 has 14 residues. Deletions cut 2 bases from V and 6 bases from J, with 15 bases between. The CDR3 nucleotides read TGCAGTGCTAGAAAGGATTTCAGCATGGATACGCAGTATTTT. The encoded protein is CSARKDFSMDTQYF.

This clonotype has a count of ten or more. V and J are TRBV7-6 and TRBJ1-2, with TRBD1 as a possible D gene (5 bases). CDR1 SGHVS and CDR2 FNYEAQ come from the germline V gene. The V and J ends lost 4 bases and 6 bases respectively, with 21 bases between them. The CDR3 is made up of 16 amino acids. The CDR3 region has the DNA TGTGCCAGCAGCTCATCTATTCGACAGCACGGTGATGGCTACACCTTC. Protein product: CASSSSIRQHGDGYTF.